The 15 T cell receptor beta chains given below trace back to one sample, sequenced in a study of cytomegalovirus exposure and HLA in healthy donors. Libraries were prepared by immunoSEQ multiplex PCR; TCRdb keeps only in-frame clonotypes and omits some of them. This table has about 150,000 clones, about 91% appearing once. What was sequenced was PBMCs. The origin of the receptors is a woman aged 18-29 years in good health and CMV-seropositive.

The chain combines TRBV27 with TRBJ1-2, with TRBD1 matching 7 bases. Trimming took 5 bases from V and 3 from J; bases not matched to a gene: 6. The germline V gene has CDR1 MNHEY and CDR2 SMNVEV (reference sequence). This CDR3 comprises 14 residues. The CDR3 protein is CASSPAGQHYGYTF. CDR3 bases: TGTGCCAGCAGTCCCGCGGGACAGCACTATGGCTACACCTTC.

This chain joins TRBV2 and TRBJ1-2; D is ambiguous. Germline values: CDR1 SNHLY, CDR2 FYNNEI. With 3 bases removed from V and 3 bases from J, the gap between germline ends came to 17 bases. The CDR3 is 16 amino acids. CDR3 sequence reads: CASSESLGPGDYGYTF. The DNA of the CDR3 is TGTGCCAGCAGTGAGTCCCTGGGTCCCGGAGACTATGGCTACACCTTC.

V and J are TRBV9 and TRBJ2-2; no definite D call. Trimming removed 2 bases from V and 2 bases from J, with 10 bases in between. Germline CDR1 is SGDLS and CDR2 is YYNGEE. The CDR3 totals 15 residues. The CDR3, as DNA: TGTGCCAGCAGCGTTGGCAGGCGCAACACCGGGGAGCTGTTTTTT. This encodes CASSVGRRNTGELFF.

This chain joins TRBV28 and TRBJ1-2; D gene unclear. The V gene lost 5 bases and the J gene lost 2 bases, with 15 bases spanning the gap. The CDR3 has 15 amino acids. Germline-derived CDR1 and CDR2 are MDHEN and SYDVKM. CDR3 protein: CASSLPSGGNYGYTF. CDR3 bases: TGTGCCAGCAGTCTACCAAGTGGAGGGAACTATGGCTACACCTTC.

With regard to this clone: Other DNA sequences from this sample encode an identical CDR3 as well. The rearrangement links TRBV5-6 to TRBJ2-7; weak D call: TRBD2 (7 bases). There are 13 residues in the CDR3. Germline lookup yields CDR1 SGHDT and CDR2 YYEEEE. Trimming shortened V by 0 bases and J by 6 bases, and 10 bases separated the two germline ends. This CDR3 is CASSLVGGREQYF. In DNA form, the CDR3 reads TGTGCCAGCAGCTTGGTCGGGGGGCGCGAGCAGTACTTC.

The chain has TRBV18 and TRBJ2-5, with 10 bases fitting TRBD2. The V gene's germline CDR1 is KGHSH and CDR2 LQKENI. The CDR3 totals 16 residues. V lost 3 bases and J lost 2; bases outside the gene matches: 6. In nucleotides, the CDR3 is TGTGCCAGCTCACCCCAAGCGGGGGGGGCGCAAGAGACCCAGTACTTC. It encodes CASSPQAGGAQETQYF. The entire variable domain, with the rest obtained from reference TRBV18 and TRBJ2-5, is as follows: NAGVMQNPRHLVRRRGQEARLRCSPMKGHSHVYWYRQLPEEGLKFMVYLQKENIIDESGMPKERFSAEFPKEGPSILRIQQVVRGDSAAYFCASSPQAGGAQETQYFGPGTRLLVL.

This clone was recorded once. The V and J genes are TRBV4-1 and TRBJ2-5; D is uncertain. The germline gives CDR1 MGHRA, CDR2 YSYEKL. V was shortened by 4 bases and J by 5 bases, with 11 bases between the two germline ends. The CDR3 sequence is 13 residues long. This CDR3 is CASSLLVRETQYF. DNA for the CDR3: TGCGCCAGCAGCCTCCTTGTCCGGGAGACCCAGTACTTC.

The chain joins TRBV7-3 to TRBJ2-7, with 8 positions matching TRBD2. After removal of 2 bases from V and 0 bases from J, the junction contained 3 bases not matched to a gene. There are 15 residues in the CDR3. CDR1 is SGHTA, CDR2 FQGTGA, per germline. The CDR3 loop is CASSLGGGSSYEQYF. The CDR3 DNA sequence: TGTGCCAGCAGCTTAGGCGGGGGGAGCTCCTACGAGCAGTACTTC.

The V and J genes are TRBV4-2 and TRBJ1-3; D is possibly TRBD1 (6 bases). V lost 4 bases and J 0 bases, leaving 13 bases between the germline ends. Germline CDR1 reads LGHNA; CDR2 reads YNFKEQ. This CDR3 region has 16 residues. For the CDR3, the DNA is TGTGCCAGCAGCCTCCTACAGGGCGACTCTGGAAACACCATATATTTT. It encodes CASSLLQGDSGNTIYF.

The V and J genes are TRBV13 and TRBJ2-5, with a tentative D call TRBD2 (6 bases). The CDR3 loop spans 14 amino acids. The germline V gene has CDR1 PRHDT and CDR2 FYEKMQ (reference sequence). V dropped 8 bases and J dropped 5 bases, with 18 bases sitting between them. CDR3 coding DNA: TGTGCCAGCCTAAAGCTGGGACTGGGGGAGACCCAGTACTTC. The encoded protein is CASLKLGLGETQYF.

The genes are TRBV23-1 and TRBJ1-5; D not certain. TRBV23-1 is known as an ORF, though its function is uncertain. CDR3 length: 13 residues. Trimming took off 8 bases at V and 4 bases at J, with 12 bases between the two ends. CDR3: CASGSHRNQPQHF. As DNA, the CDR3 is TGCGCCAGCGGGAGTCATCGGAATCAGCCCCAGCATTTT.

The gene calls are TRBV6-1 and TRBJ1-3; no definite D call. Germline-derived CDR1 and CDR2 are MNHNS and SASEGT. The CDR3 is 15 residues long. Deletions cut 2 bases from V and 0 bases from J, with 8 bases between. This CDR3 reads CASSEPRISGNTIYF. The CDR3 nucleotides are TGTGCCAGCAGTGAACCGCGGATCTCTGGAAACACCATATATTTT.

The chain employs TRBV11-3 and TRBJ1-1; no clear D. The CDR3 runs to 11 residues. Trimming cost V 0 bases and J 8 bases, with 4 bases left between them. The germline V gene has CDR1 SGHNT and CDR2 YENEEA. DNA of the CDR3: TGTGCCAGCAGCTTAGACGGGGAAGCTTTCTTT. It translates to CASSLDGEAFF.

The chain couples TRBV11-2 to TRBJ1-5, with 11 positions matching TRBD1. V dropped 4 bases and J dropped 11; count of bases not matched to a gene: 10. Germline V gene data show CDR1 as SGHAT and CDR2 as FQNNGV. The CDR3 has 15 amino acids. The CDR3 loop reads CASSSTPGTGGSQHF. The DNA of the CDR3 is TGTGCCAGCAGCTCCACTCCCGGGACAGGGGGGTCCCAGCATTTT.

This clone occurred once. The rearrangement uses TRBV5-5 and TRBJ2-7, with a possible D match to TRBD2 (6 bases). CDR3 length equals 15 residues. Trimming cost V 4 bases and J 1 base, with 15 bases left between them. Germline loops: CDR1 SGHKS, CDR2 YYEKEE (reference sequence). Written as DNA, the CDR3 is TGTGCCAGCAGCCCGACCACAGGAGGGTCCTACGAGCAGTACTTC. The encoded protein is CASSPTTGGSYEQYF.